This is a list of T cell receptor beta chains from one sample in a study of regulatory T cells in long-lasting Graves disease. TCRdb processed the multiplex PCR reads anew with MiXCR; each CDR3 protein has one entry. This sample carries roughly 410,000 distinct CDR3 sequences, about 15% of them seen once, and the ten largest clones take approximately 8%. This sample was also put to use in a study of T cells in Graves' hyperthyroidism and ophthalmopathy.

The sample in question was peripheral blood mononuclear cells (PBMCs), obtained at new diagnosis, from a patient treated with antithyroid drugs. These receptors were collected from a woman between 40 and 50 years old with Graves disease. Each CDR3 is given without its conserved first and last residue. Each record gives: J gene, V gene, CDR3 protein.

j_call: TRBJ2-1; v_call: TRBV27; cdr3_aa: ASSLLGQRSSYNEQF
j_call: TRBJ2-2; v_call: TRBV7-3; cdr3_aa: ASSLTLAGNTGELF
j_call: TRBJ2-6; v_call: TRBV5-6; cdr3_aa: ASSTETEISGANVLT
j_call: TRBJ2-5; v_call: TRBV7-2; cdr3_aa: ASSQTRVETQY
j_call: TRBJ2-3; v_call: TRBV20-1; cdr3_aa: SAAESSGRTDTQY
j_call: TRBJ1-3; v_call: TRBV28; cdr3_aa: ASSSPGQGAYGNTIY
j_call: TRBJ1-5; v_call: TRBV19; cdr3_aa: ASSGSGEGGQPQH
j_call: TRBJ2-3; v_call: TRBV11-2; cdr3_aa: ASSFRDRRARGGDTQY
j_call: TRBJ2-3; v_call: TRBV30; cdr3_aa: AWSASTGTDTQY
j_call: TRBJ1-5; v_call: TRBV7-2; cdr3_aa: ASSLGTGVQPQH
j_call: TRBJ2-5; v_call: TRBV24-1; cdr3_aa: ATSDVGLAGEGETQY
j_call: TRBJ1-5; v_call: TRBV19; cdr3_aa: ASSKANNQPQH
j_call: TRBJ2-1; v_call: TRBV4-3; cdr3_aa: ASSQGTYSYNEQF
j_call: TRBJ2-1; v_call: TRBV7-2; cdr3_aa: ASSGSWGEQF
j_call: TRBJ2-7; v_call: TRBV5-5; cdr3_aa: ASSLRGRTYEQY
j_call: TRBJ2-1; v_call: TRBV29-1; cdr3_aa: SVVTGEGGNEQF
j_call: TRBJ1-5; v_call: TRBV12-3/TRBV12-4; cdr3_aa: ATITPTGQGQPQH
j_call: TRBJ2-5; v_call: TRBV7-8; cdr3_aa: ASGRPQETQY
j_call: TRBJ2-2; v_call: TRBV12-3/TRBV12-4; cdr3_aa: ASSFELAGDTGELF
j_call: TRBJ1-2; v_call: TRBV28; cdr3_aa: ASSLAGAGYT
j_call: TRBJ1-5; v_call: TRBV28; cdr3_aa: ASSSTTPRVGSNQPQH
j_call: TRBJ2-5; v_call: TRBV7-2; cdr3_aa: ASSLEFFASGRGKETQY
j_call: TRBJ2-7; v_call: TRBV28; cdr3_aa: ASSYPSNLGGDEQY
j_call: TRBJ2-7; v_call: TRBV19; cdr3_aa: ASSPTLVFDEQY
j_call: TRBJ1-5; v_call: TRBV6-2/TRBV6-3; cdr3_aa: ASGSTGATFQPQH
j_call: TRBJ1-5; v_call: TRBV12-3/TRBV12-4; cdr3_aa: ASSGSGNSNQPQH
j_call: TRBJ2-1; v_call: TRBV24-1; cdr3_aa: ATSDRRTSINEQF
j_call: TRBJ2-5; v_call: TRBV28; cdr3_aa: ASTNPGTGGLWETQY